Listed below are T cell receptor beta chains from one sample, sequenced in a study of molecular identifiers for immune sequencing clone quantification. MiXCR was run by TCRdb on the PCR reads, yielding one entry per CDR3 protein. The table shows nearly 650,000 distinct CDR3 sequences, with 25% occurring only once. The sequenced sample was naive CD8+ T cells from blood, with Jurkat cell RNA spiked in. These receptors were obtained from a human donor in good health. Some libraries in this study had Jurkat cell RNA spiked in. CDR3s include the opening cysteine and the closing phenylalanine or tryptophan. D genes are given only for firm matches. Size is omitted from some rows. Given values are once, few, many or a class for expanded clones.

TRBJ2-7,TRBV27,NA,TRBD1,TGTGCCAGCAGTTCACGTCTGGGGACAGGGGCTAGCGAGCAGTACTTC,CASSSRLGTGASEQYF
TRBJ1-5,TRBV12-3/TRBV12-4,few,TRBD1,TGTGCCAGCAGGGGGACAGGGGGCGGCAATCAGCCCCAGCATTTT,CASRGTGGGNQPQHF
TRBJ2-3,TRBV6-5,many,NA,TGTGCCAGCGGGATAGATACGCAGTATTTT,CASGIDTQYF
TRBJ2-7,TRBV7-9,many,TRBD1,TGTGCCAGCAGCTTACCACCGGGACAGTGGTCGGATGAGCAGTACTTC,CASSLPPGQWSDEQYF
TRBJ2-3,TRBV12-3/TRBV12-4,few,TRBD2,TGTGCCAGCAGTTTTGGTCTTGTACCAACGAAGACTAGCGGGGGGGCGACAGATACGCAGTATTTT,CASSFGLVPTKTSGGATDTQYF
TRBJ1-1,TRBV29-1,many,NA,TGCAGCGTTGGACCGAGAGACAGAACTAGGGGTGAGGGGCTAGTCACTGAAGCTTTCTTT,CSVGPRDRTRGEGLVTEAFF
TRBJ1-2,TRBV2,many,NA,TGTGCCAGCAGTGAAAAAGGCGCCTTTGGCTACACCTTC,CASSEKGAFGYTF
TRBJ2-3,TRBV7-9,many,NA,TGTGCCAGCAGCCCAGGGGTCCGGGGTAGCACAGATACGCAGTATTTT,CASSPGVRGSTDTQYF
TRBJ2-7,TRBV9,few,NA,TGTGCCAGCAGCGTAGCCGCTTTTGTAGCGGCGCCCTACGAGCAGTACTTC,CASSVAAFVAAPYEQYF
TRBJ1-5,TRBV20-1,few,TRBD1,TGCAGTGCTACCGGGACAGGCTTCAATCAGCCCCAGCATTTT,CSATGTGFNQPQHF
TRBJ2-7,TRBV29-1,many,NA,TGCAGCGTTGAAGGAGGGTTTTTCGGGGCCGAGCAGTACTTC,CSVEGGFFGAEQYF
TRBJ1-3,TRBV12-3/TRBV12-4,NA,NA,TGTGCCAGCAGAACAGGGCTAGACACCATATATTTT,CASRTGLDTIYF
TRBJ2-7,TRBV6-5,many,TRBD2,TGTGCCAGCAGTGGTGACCGACTAGCTTATTACGAGCAGTACTTC,CASSGDRLAYYEQYF
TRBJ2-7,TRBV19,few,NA,TGTGCCAGTAGTGAGTATATCTCCTACGAGCAGTACTTC,CASSEYISYEQYF
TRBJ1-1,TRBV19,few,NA,TGTGCCAGTACTGATTTTGTGGACACTGAAGCTTTCTTT,CASTDFVDTEAFF
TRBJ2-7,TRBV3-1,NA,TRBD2,TGTGCCAGCAGCCAAGTTGGACTAGTAGCGTACGAGCAGTACTTC,CASSQVGLVAYEQYF
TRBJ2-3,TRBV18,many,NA,TGTGCCAGCCCCGGGACAGATACGCAGTATTTT,CASPGTDTQYF
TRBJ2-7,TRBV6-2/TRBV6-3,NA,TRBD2,TGTGCCAGCACCAAACCGGGACTAGCGAATGAGCAGTACTTC,CASTKPGLANEQYF
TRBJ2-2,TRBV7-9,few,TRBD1,TGTGCCAGCAGCCCTCCGACAGGGTTTTATTCCGGGGAGCTGTTTTTT,CASSPPTGFYSGELFF
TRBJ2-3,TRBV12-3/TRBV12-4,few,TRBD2,TGTGCCAGCAGTTTGGGGGGGGGAAAAACAGATACGCAGTATTTT,CASSLGGGKTDTQYF
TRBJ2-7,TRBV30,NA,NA,TGTGCCTGGAGTGGTACAGGCCAGAGCTCCTACGAGCAGTACTTC,CAWSGTGQSSYEQYF
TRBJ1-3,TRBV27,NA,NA,TGTGCCAGCAGTTTATACTGGGGAGGTGGAAACACCATATATTTT,CASSLYWGGGNTIYF
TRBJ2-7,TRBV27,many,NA,TGTGCCAGCAGTCTTTACGGGGGTTCCTACGAGCAGTACTTC,CASSLYGGSYEQYF
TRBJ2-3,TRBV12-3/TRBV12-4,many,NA,TGTGCCAGCAGTTTTCAGGGTTTGCCAGATACGCAGTATTTT,CASSFQGLPDTQYF
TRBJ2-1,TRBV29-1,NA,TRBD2,TGCAGCGTTCCGGGACTAGCAGTATACAATGAGCAGTTCTTC,CSVPGLAVYNEQFF
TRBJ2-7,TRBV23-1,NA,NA,TGCGCCACCAGTCAGCGACGCACCTACGAGCAGTACTTC,CATSQRRTYEQYF
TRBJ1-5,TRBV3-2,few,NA,TGTGCCAGCAGCCAAGAAATTCGTGACAGAGAGGGTCAGCCCCAGCATTTT,CASSQEIRDREGQPQHF
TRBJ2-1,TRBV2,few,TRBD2,TGTGCCAGTTTAGAAGGGGCTAGCGGGAGTGATGAGCAGTTCTTC,CASLEGASGSDEQFF
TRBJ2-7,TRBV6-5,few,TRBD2,TGTGCCAGCAGTTACGAGTTGGGACTAGCGTCTGAGCAGTACTTC,CASSYELGLASEQYF
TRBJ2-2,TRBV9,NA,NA,TGTGCCAGCAGCGTAGTAGGGGGGCTTGGAACCGGGGAGCTGTTTTTT,CASSVVGGLGTGELFF
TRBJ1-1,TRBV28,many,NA,TGTGCCAGCAGTATCGGGACACCGACTGAAGCTTTCTTT,CASSIGTPTEAFF
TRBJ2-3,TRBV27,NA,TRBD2,TGTGCCAGCAGTACCGAATACCCGGGACTAGCGGGAACGGCCTCAGATACGCAGTATTTT,CASSTEYPGLAGTASDTQYF
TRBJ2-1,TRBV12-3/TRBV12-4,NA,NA,TGTGCCAGCAGTTTATGGGCGGTTGGAGACAATGAGCAGTTCTTC,CASSLWAVGDNEQFF
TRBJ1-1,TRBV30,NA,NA,TGTGCCTGGAGGCAGCTAAGGGTCACTGAAGCTTTCTTT,CAWRQLRVTEAFF
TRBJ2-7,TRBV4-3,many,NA,TGCGCCAGCAGCCAAGATTTTCGGGGGACAGCCGCCTACGAGCAGTACTTC,CASSQDFRGTAAYEQYF
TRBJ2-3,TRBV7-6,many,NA,TGTGCCAGCAGCTCGTCCGAACCCGCAGATACGCAGTATTTT,CASSSSEPADTQYF
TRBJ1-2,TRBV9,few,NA,TGTGCCAGCAGCGTAGGAGATACATTTTGGTTTGGCTACACCTTC,CASSVGDTFWFGYTF
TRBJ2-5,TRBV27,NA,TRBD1,TGTGCCAGCAGTTCCCCTACAGGGGTCGGAGAGACCCAGTACTTC,CASSSPTGVGETQYF
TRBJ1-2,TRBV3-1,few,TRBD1,TGTGCCAGCAGCCACCTGAGATCCGGGACAGTTAACTATGGCTACACCTTC,CASSHLRSGTVNYGYTF
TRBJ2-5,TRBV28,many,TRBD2,TGTGCCAGCAGAGTGACTAGCGGGAGTGGGAAGACCCAGTACTTC,CASRVTSGSGKTQYF